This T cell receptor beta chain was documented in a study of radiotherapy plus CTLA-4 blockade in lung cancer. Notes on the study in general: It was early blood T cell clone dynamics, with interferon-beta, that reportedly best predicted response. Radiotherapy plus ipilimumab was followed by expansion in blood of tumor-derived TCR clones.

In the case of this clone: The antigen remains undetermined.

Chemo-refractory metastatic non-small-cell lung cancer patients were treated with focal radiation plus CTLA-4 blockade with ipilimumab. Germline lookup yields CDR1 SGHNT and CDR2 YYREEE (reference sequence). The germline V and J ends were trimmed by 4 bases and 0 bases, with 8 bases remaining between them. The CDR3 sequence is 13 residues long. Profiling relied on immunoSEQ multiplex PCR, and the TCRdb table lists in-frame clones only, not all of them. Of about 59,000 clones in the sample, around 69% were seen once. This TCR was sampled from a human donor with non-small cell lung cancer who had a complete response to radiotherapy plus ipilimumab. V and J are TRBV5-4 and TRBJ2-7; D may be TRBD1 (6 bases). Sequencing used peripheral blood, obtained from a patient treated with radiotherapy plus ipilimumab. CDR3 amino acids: CASSRDISYEQYF. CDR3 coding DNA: TGTGCCAGCAGCCGGGACATCTCCTACGAGCAGTACTTC.